A selection of T cell receptor beta chains follows, all from one sample in a study of T cell responses to AZD1222 COVID-19 vaccine. Method: immunoSEQ multiplex PCR; TCRdb's copy keeps in-frame clones and lacks some. The repertoire includes fewer than 200,000 clones, roughly 92% of them detected once, and more than 1.5% sits in the top ten. Sequences were derived from peripheral blood, sampled on day 0 of AZD1222 vaccination. These TCRs come from an adult in good health. CDR3s include the opening cysteine and the closing phenylalanine or tryptophan. The order of the fields is V gene, J gene, D gene, clone size, CDR3 DNA, CDR3 protein. The D gene is left open where the match is weak. Clone size appears in some rows only: once, few, many, or a class for an expanded clone.

v_call: TRBV7-8; j_call: TRBJ1-3; d_call: NA; clone_size: NA; cdr3_nt: TGTGCCAGCAGCAAGCAATCAGAGAACTCTGGAAACACCATATATTTT; cdr3_aa: CASSKQSENSGNTIYF
v_call: TRBV4-1; j_call: TRBJ2-2; d_call: NA; clone_size: few; cdr3_nt: TGCGCCAGCAGCCAAGTGGGAGGAGGAGAGCGTCGGACCGGGGAGCTGTTTTTT; cdr3_aa: CASSQVGGGERRTGELFF
v_call: TRBV6-5; j_call: TRBJ1-2; d_call: NA; clone_size: NA; cdr3_nt: TGTGCCAGCAGCCCGGGGAGGCAAACTGGGAATGGCTACACCTTC; cdr3_aa: CASSPGRQTGNGYTF
v_call: TRBV5-4; j_call: TRBJ1-5; d_call: NA; clone_size: once; cdr3_nt: TGTGCCAGCGCCTGGGGGCCCAATCAGCCCCAGCATTTT; cdr3_aa: CASAWGPNQPQHF
v_call: TRBV5-6; j_call: TRBJ2-2; d_call: TRBD1; clone_size: NA; cdr3_nt: TGTGCCAGCAGCTTTGGGACAGGGAGGGCCGGGGAGCTGTTTTTT; cdr3_aa: CASSFGTGRAGELFF
v_call: TRBV3-1/TRBV3-2; j_call: TRBJ1-6; d_call: NA; clone_size: once; cdr3_nt: TGTGCCAGCAGCCACGACGGTGGTTCACCCCTCCACTTT; cdr3_aa: CASSHDGGSPLHF
v_call: TRBV30; j_call: TRBJ1-5; d_call: NA; clone_size: NA; cdr3_nt: TGTGCCTGGAGTTTGCAGAGCAATCAGCCCCAGCATTTT; cdr3_aa: CAWSLQSNQPQHF
v_call: TRBV12-3/TRBV12-4; j_call: TRBJ2-7; d_call: NA; clone_size: NA; cdr3_nt: TGTGCCAGCAGTCCCTGGGGGGCAGAGCAGTACTTC; cdr3_aa: CASSPWGAEQYF
v_call: TRBV27; j_call: TRBJ2-5; d_call: NA; clone_size: NA; cdr3_nt: TGTGCCAGCAGCCCTAGGTCGTTGGGGACAGAGACCCAGTACTTC; cdr3_aa: CASSPRSLGTETQYF
v_call: TRBV9; j_call: TRBJ1-1; d_call: NA; clone_size: NA; cdr3_nt: TGTGCCAGCAGCGGGAGCTTGATGAGGACTGAAGCTTTCTTT; cdr3_aa: CASSGSLMRTEAFF
v_call: TRBV7-2; j_call: TRBJ1-5; d_call: NA; clone_size: once; cdr3_nt: TGTGCCAGCAGCTTCATGGGGGATCAGCCCCAGCATTTT; cdr3_aa: CASSFMGDQPQHF
v_call: TRBV2; j_call: TRBJ2-1; d_call: TRBD2; clone_size: NA; cdr3_nt: TGTGCCACCCCGGTGGCGGGGGGGGCCAATGAGCAGTTCTTC; cdr3_aa: CATPVAGGANEQFF
v_call: TRBV11-2; j_call: TRBJ2-7; d_call: NA; clone_size: NA; cdr3_nt: TGTGCCAGCAGCGCGACAGATTCCTACGAGCAGTACTTC; cdr3_aa: CASSATDSYEQYF
v_call: TRBV10-3; j_call: TRBJ1-3; d_call: NA; clone_size: NA; cdr3_nt: TGTGCCATCGGGGTCTCAGATGACACCATATATTTT; cdr3_aa: CAIGVSDDTIYF
v_call: TRBV7-9; j_call: TRBJ2-1; d_call: TRBD2; clone_size: once; cdr3_nt: TGTGCCAGCAGCATTGGACTAGCGCCCTACAATGAGCAGTTCTTC; cdr3_aa: CASSIGLAPYNEQFF
v_call: TRBV12-3/TRBV12-4; j_call: TRBJ1-2; d_call: NA; clone_size: NA; cdr3_nt: TGTGCCAGCAGTGTGTTTGGAGGCGGCTACACCTTC; cdr3_aa: CASSVFGGGYTF
v_call: TRBV19; j_call: TRBJ2-3; d_call: NA; clone_size: NA; cdr3_nt: TGTGCCAGTAGTATGGGAGACAGAGGGCACACAGATACGCAGTATTTT; cdr3_aa: CASSMGDRGHTDTQYF
v_call: TRBV28; j_call: TRBJ1-6; d_call: NA; clone_size: NA; cdr3_nt: TGTGCCAGCAGTTCGACAGGAGGTAATTCACCCCTCCACTTT; cdr3_aa: CASSSTGGNSPLHF
v_call: TRBV6-5; j_call: TRBJ1-2; d_call: NA; clone_size: NA; cdr3_nt: TGTGCCAGCAGTTCCTTCGGTGGCTACACCTTC; cdr3_aa: CASSSFGGYTF
v_call: TRBV6-5; j_call: TRBJ1-5; d_call: NA; clone_size: NA; cdr3_nt: TGTGCCAGCAGGGACGGTAGCAATCAGCCCCAGCATTTT; cdr3_aa: CASRDGSNQPQHF
v_call: TRBV3-1/TRBV3-2; j_call: TRBJ2-1; d_call: NA; clone_size: NA; cdr3_nt: TGTGCCAGCAGCCAGGCTAGGGGTTGGAATGAGCAGTTCTTC; cdr3_aa: CASSQARGWNEQFF
v_call: TRBV4-1; j_call: TRBJ1-4; d_call: NA; clone_size: NA; cdr3_nt: TGCGCCAGCAGCCAAGTCTTTGGCAGGGTCAACGAAAAACTGTTTTTT; cdr3_aa: CASSQVFGRVNEKLFF
v_call: TRBV11-2; j_call: TRBJ1-3; d_call: NA; clone_size: NA; cdr3_nt: TGTGCCAGCAGCTTCAGGGTCTCTGGAAACACCATATATTTT; cdr3_aa: CASSFRVSGNTIYF
v_call: TRBV14; j_call: TRBJ2-7; d_call: TRBD1; clone_size: NA; cdr3_nt: TGTGCCAGCAGCCAAGAGCCGGTCAGGGGGTACGAGCAGTACTTC; cdr3_aa: CASSQEPVRGYEQYF
v_call: TRBV4-2; j_call: TRBJ2-7; d_call: NA; clone_size: NA; cdr3_nt: TGTGCCAGCAGCCAAGGGGAGGGGGGCTACTACGAGCAGTACTTC; cdr3_aa: CASSQGEGGYYEQYF
v_call: TRBV10-1; j_call: TRBJ2-2; d_call: NA; clone_size: NA; cdr3_nt: TGCGCCAGCAGTGCGACAGGTTACACGGAGCTGTTTTTT; cdr3_aa: CASSATGYTELFF
v_call: TRBV9; j_call: TRBJ1-2; d_call: NA; clone_size: NA; cdr3_nt: TGTGCCAGCAGCGTCGGGACTCGTGGCTACACCTTC; cdr3_aa: CASSVGTRGYTF
v_call: TRBV5-1; j_call: TRBJ1-2; d_call: TRBD1; clone_size: NA; cdr3_nt: TGCGCCAGCAGCTGGACACCCGGACAGGGGGCTCTTGGCTACACCTTC; cdr3_aa: CASSWTPGQGALGYTF
v_call: TRBV11-2; j_call: TRBJ2-1; d_call: TRBD2; clone_size: once; cdr3_nt: TGTGCCAGCAGCTTAAATAGCGGGATCCAGCCCCATGAGCAGTTCTTC; cdr3_aa: CASSLNSGIQPHEQFF
v_call: TRBV5-5; j_call: TRBJ1-5; d_call: NA; clone_size: once; cdr3_nt: TGTGCCAGCGGAAGATCGGACATGGGCAATCAGCCCCAGCATTTT; cdr3_aa: CASGRSDMGNQPQHF
v_call: TRBV4-1; j_call: TRBJ1-3; d_call: NA; clone_size: NA; cdr3_nt: TGCGCCAGCAGCGCACTGGGACCTCGAAACACCATATATTTT; cdr3_aa: CASSALGPRNTIYF
v_call: TRBV7-6; j_call: TRBJ2-7; d_call: TRBD2; clone_size: NA; cdr3_nt: TGTGCCAGCAGCTTAGGAGGTAGCGGGGGGTACGAGCAGTACTTC; cdr3_aa: CASSLGGSGGYEQYF
v_call: TRBV11-2; j_call: TRBJ2-5; d_call: TRBD2; clone_size: NA; cdr3_nt: TGTGCCAGCAGCTTAGATAACCGGGGTAGCGGGGGGCGTAGAGAGACCCAGTACTTC; cdr3_aa: CASSLDNRGSGGRRETQYF
v_call: TRBV30; j_call: TRBJ1-2; d_call: TRBD1; clone_size: NA; cdr3_nt: TGTGCCTGGCAACGTCCCACTACGTCAGGGGGCGACTATGGCTACACCTTC; cdr3_aa: CAWQRPTTSGGDYGYTF
v_call: TRBV19; j_call: TRBJ2-1; d_call: TRBD2; clone_size: NA; cdr3_nt: TGTGCCAGTAGTATAGCACTAGCGGGGGGTTACAATGAGCAGTTCTTC; cdr3_aa: CASSIALAGGYNEQFF
v_call: TRBV5-1; j_call: TRBJ2-7; d_call: NA; clone_size: NA; cdr3_nt: TGCGCCAGCAGCTTGGGGGGGGCAGGGCCCCACGAGCAGTACTTC; cdr3_aa: CASSLGGAGPHEQYF
v_call: TRBV27; j_call: TRBJ1-5; d_call: TRBD1; clone_size: NA; cdr3_nt: TGTGCCAGCAGTTTAGGACAGGCGAATCAGCCCCAGCATTTT; cdr3_aa: CASSLGQANQPQHF
v_call: TRBV27; j_call: TRBJ1-2; d_call: NA; clone_size: once; cdr3_nt: TGTGCCAGCAGCGCCGGGACAAGAGTCTATGGCTACACCTTC; cdr3_aa: CASSAGTRVYGYTF
v_call: TRBV11-1; j_call: TRBJ1-1; d_call: NA; clone_size: NA; cdr3_nt: TGTGCCAGCAGTTCCGTAGCAGGGATGACTGAAGCTTTCTTT; cdr3_aa: CASSSVAGMTEAFF
v_call: TRBV5-1; j_call: TRBJ2-1; d_call: NA; clone_size: NA; cdr3_nt: TGCGCCAGCAGTCCACCTACCCTCACCTACAATGAGCAGTTCTTC; cdr3_aa: CASSPPTLTYNEQFF